The 3 T cell receptor beta chains below all came from one sample that was sequenced in a study of T cells after yellow fever vaccination. TCRdb passed the 5' RACE reads through MiXCR, listing each CDR3 protein once. The sample holds hundreds of thousands of distinct CDR3 sequences, 11% seen once. This specimen was PBMCs, taken on the day of the first yellow fever vaccination. The origin of the receptors is a man younger than 35 who received the YFV17D yellow fever vaccine.

In this sample, this clonotype turned up a few times. The J gene is TRBJ2-3, the V gene TRBV20-1, with D possibly being TRBD2 (5 bases). Germline loops: CDR1 DFQATT, CDR2 SNEGSKA (reference sequence). The V gene lost 0 bases and the J gene lost 0 bases, with 10 bases spanning the gap. The CDR3 length is 15 residues. The CDR3, as DNA: TGCAGTGCTAGAGACCGGCGGGTGAGCACAGATACGCAGTATTTT. Translating it yields CSARDRRVSTDTQYF.

The chain combines TRBV3-1 with TRBJ1-2, with D tentatively TRBD1 (6 bases). The V and J ends lost 4 bases and 2 bases respectively, with 11 bases between them. The CDR3 is made up of 14 amino acids. CDR1 and CDR2 (germline): LGHDT, YNNKEL (reference sequence). CDR3: CASSPRGENYGYTF. Here the CDR3 DNA reads TGTGCCAGCAGCCCCAGGGGCGAAAACTATGGCTACACCTTC.

V gene TRBV27 combines with J gene TRBJ1-2; TRBD1 is a possible D gene (6 bases). The CDR3 spans 14 residues. V shed 6 bases and J shed 0 bases, with 11 bases lying between them. The germline CDR1 and CDR2 sequences are MNHEY and SMNVEV (reference sequence). DNA of the CDR3: TGTGCCAGCAGCGAATACAGGGCTAACTATGGCTACACCTTC. It yields the protein CASSEYRANYGYTF.